A selection of T cell receptor beta chains follows, all from one sample in a study of cytomegalovirus exposure and HLA in healthy donors. Sequencing used immunoSEQ multiplex PCR; TCRdb keeps in-frame clones, though not all of them. The sample carries over 130,000 clones, approximately 57% recorded once. Input material: PBMCs. The receptors were sampled from a male donor in good health and CMV-seronegative. CDR3s include the opening cysteine and the closing phenylalanine or tryptophan. D genes are given only for firm matches. The size entry is marked missing in some rows and otherwise reads once, few, many or a size class.

14	TRBJ2-7	few	TRBV5-1	.	CASSFGAGGSEQYF	TGCGCCAGCAGCTTTGGGGCAGGGGGGAGCGAGCAGTACTTC
15	TRBJ2-7	.	TRBV7-3	.	CASSPWGAGAYEQYF	TGTGCCAGCAGCCCGTGGGGGGCGGGGGCCTACGAGCAGTACTTC
17	TRBJ1-2	.	TRBV7-2	TRBD1	CASSSVADRIVNYGYTF	TGTGCCAGCAGCTCCGTAGCGGACAGGATTGTTAACTATGGCTACACCTTC
15	TRBJ2-1	.	TRBV11-2	.	CASSLGSSSYNEQFF	TGTGCCAGCAGCTTAGGGTCTAGTTCATACAATGAGCAGTTCTTC
11	TRBJ1-1	once	TRBV29-1	.	CSVWGGAEAFF	TGCAGCGTTTGGGGGGGAGCTGAAGCTTTCTTT
13	TRBJ2-3	few	TRBV4-1	.	CASSQPSTDTQYF	TGCGCCAGCAGCCAACCTAGCACAGATACGCAGTATTTT
14	TRBJ2-3	.	TRBV19	TRBD2	CASSWRGGTDTQYF	TGTGCCAGTTCGTGGCGGGGGGGCACAGATACGCAGTATTTT
14	TRBJ2-7	.	TRBV30	TRBD1	CAWSPPGQGGEQYF	TGTGCCTGGAGTCCTCCGGGACAGGGAGGCGAGCAGTACTTC
14	TRBJ2-5	.	TRBV7-8	.	CASSRGGAQETQYF	TGTGCCAGCAGCAGGGGGGGTGCCCAAGAGACCCAGTACTTC
11	TRBJ1-4	few	TRBV20-1	.	CSAELNEKLFF	TGCAGTGCCGAACTTAATGAAAAACTGTTTTTT
11	TRBJ2-3	.	TRBV10-3	.	CAIATGSAVYF	TGTGCCATCGCAACAGGGAGTGCAGTATATTTT
16	TRBJ1-5	.	TRBV18	TRBD1	CASSPPSGGRNQPQHF	TGTGCCAGCTCACCACCCTCAGGGGGCCGCAATCAGCCCCAGCATTTT
14	TRBJ2-3	.	TRBV6-1	TRBD2	CASHSGASTDTQYF	TGTGCCAGCCATAGCGGGGCGAGCACAGATACGCAGTATTTT
14	TRBJ2-7	.	TRBV19	TRBD2	CASSRLAGSYEQYF	TGTGCCAGTAGTAGACTAGCGGGTTCGTACGAGCAGTACTTC
15	TRBJ1-1	.	TRBV29-1	TRBD1	CSVGPRDRAATEAFF	TGCAGCGTTGGGCCACGGGACAGGGCTGCCACTGAAGCTTTCTTT
16	TRBJ1-1	few	TRBV12-5	TRBD1	CASGPWTGGPNTEAFF	TGTGCTAGTGGTCCCTGGACAGGGGGGCCGAACACTGAAGCTTTCTTT
16	TRBJ2-7	few	TRBV15	TRBD1	CATSRDGDRGRYEQYF	TGTGCCACCAGCAGAGATGGTGACAGGGGGCGGTACGAGCAGTACTTC
13	TRBJ1-6	.	TRBV5-5	.	CASSPAGDSPLHF	TGTGCCAGCAGCCCGGCGGGGGATTCACCCCTCCACTTT
13	TRBJ1-1	.	TRBV6-5	TRBD1	CASSYSFGTAAFF	TGTGCCAGCAGTTACTCGTTCGGGACAGCGGCTTTCTTT
16	TRBJ2-1	once	TRBV11-1	TRBD2	CASSLGAGGQWNEQFF	TGTGCCAGCAGCTTAGGGGCGGGGGGGCAGTGGAATGAGCAGTTCTTC
16	TRBJ2-5	once	TRBV4-1	.	CASSLGSSMGRETQYF	TGCGCCAGCAGCCTGGGGTCGTCAATGGGGAGAGAGACCCAGTACTTC
15	TRBJ1-2	few	TRBV5-1	TRBD1	CASRRTGGGNYGYTF	TGCGCCAGCCGACGCACGGGAGGGGGCAACTATGGCTACACCTTC
14	TRBJ1-6	.	TRBV27	.	CASSLRGYGSPLHF	TGTGCCAGCAGTTTACGGGGATATGGTTCACCCCTCCACTTT
15	TRBJ2-2	.	TRBV7-3	.	CASSLAIQGPGELFF	TGTGCCAGCAGCTTAGCGATACAGGGACCCGGGGAGCTGTTTTTT
13	TRBJ2-7	.	TRBV6-1	TRBD1	CATAGTDSYEQYF	TGTGCCACAGCCGGGACAGACTCCTACGAGCAGTACTTC
13	TRBJ2-1	.	TRBV10-1	TRBD2	CASSRDYNNEQFF	TGCGCCAGCAGTCGGGACTACAACAATGAGCAGTTCTTC
16	TRBJ2-5	once	TRBV9	.	CASSLEDGGRQETQYF	TGTGCCAGCAGCCTGGAGGATGGAGGCAGACAAGAGACCCAGTACTTC
13	TRBJ1-5	.	TRBV6-1	.	CASSVEFNQPQHF	TGTGCCAGCAGTGTGGAGTTCAATCAGCCCCAGCATTTT
15	TRBJ2-2	.	TRBV6-6	.	CASKTGQRNTGELFF	TGTGCCAGTAAAACCGGACAGCGGAACACCGGGGAGCTGTTTTTT
19	TRBJ1-6	.	TRBV27	TRBD1	CASSLWWGQASSYNSPLHF	TGTGCCAGCAGTTTATGGTGGGGACAGGCAAGCTCCTATAATTCACCCCTCCACTTT
14	TRBJ1-3	once	TRBV5-6	.	CASSLREPGNTIYF	TGTGCCAGCAGCTTGCGCGAGCCCGGAAACACCATATATTTT
16	TRBJ1-1	.	TRBV9	.	CASSKGVGGWSAEAFF	TGTGCCAGCAGCAAAGGGGTCGGGGGGTGGAGCGCTGAAGCTTTCTTT
16	TRBJ2-2	.	TRBV5-1	.	CASSLRGLSSGGELFF	TGCGCCAGCAGCTTGAGGGGACTCAGCAGTGGCGGGGAGCTGTTTTTT
14	TRBJ1-2	.	TRBV9	TRBD1	CASSVERDSYGYTF	TGTGCCAGCAGCGTAGAAAGGGACAGCTATGGCTACACCTTC
14	TRBJ2-7	.	TRBV5-4	TRBD2	CASSFGLDNYEQYF	TGTGCCAGCAGCTTCGGACTAGACAACTACGAGCAGTACTTC